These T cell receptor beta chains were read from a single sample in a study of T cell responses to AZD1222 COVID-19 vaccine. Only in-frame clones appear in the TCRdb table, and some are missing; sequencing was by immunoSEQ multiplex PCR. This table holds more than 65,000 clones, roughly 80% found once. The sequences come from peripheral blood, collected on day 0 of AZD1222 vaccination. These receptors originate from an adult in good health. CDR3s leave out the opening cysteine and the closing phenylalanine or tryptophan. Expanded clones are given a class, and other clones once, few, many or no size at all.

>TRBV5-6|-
ASSFLGDTTYEQY
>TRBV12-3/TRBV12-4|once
ASSRQGGQPQH
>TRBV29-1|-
SVRIWKAGKAYEQY
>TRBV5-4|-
ASGAAGANVLT
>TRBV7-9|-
ASSWAGTEAF
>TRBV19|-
ASSIGGTGSYNEQF
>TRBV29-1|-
SIGTSGTTDTQY
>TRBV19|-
ASSRDAGAYNSPLH
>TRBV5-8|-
ASSLPGTYEQY
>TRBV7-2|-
ASSRTGTSFNNEQF
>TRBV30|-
AWSVGTSGIYNEQF
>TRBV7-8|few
ASSDSLGGSTVAKNIQY
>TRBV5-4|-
ASRLAGGHEQY